This is a list of T cell receptor beta chains from one sample in a study of blood T cell repertoires in COVID-19. Sequencing used immunoSEQ multiplex PCR; TCRdb keeps in-frame clones, though not all of them. Here the sample spans more than 200,000 clones, around nine tenths being singletons. Input material: peripheral blood. These receptors originate from a woman in her sixties with acute or convalescent COVID-19. Each CDR3 is given with its conserved first and last residue. Each record gives: D gene, clone size, J gene, V gene, CDR3 protein, CDR3 DNA. The D gene is left open where the match is weak. Only part of the rows carry a size: once, few, many, or a class if the clone is expanded.

-	-	TRBJ2-1	TRBV19	CASSIRNEQFF	TGTGCCAGTAGTATACGCAATGAGCAGTTCTTC
-	-	TRBJ1-1	TRBV9	CASSVDSTNTEAFF	TGTGCCAGCAGCGTAGACAGCACAAACACTGAAGCTTTCTTT
TRBD2	-	TRBJ2-5	TRBV7-8	CASSLYSSGSGETQYF	TGTGCCAGCAGCTTATATTCCAGCGGGAGCGGGGAGACCCAGTACTTC
-	-	TRBJ2-3	TRBV6-5	CASSYSTGDSTDTQYF	TGTGCCAGCAGCTACTCAACGGGGGATAGCACAGATACGCAGTATTTT
TRBD1	-	TRBJ2-7	TRBV6-5	CASFRGQGVYEQYF	TGTGCCAGCTTCCGGGGACAGGGAGTCTACGAGCAGTACTTC
TRBD1	-	TRBJ2-3	TRBV19	CASSYRTGSTDTQYF	TGTGCCAGTAGTTACCGGACAGGGAGCACAGATACGCAGTATTTT
-	-	TRBJ2-7	TRBV6-1	CASSDRGQPSYEQYF	TGTGCCAGCAGTGACCGAGGACAGCCTTCCTACGAGCAGTACTTC
-	-	TRBJ2-3	TRBV2	CASSPGPDTQYF	TGTGCCAGCAGCCCTGGCCCAGATACGCAGTATTTT
-	-	TRBJ2-1	TRBV3-1/TRBV3-2	CASSRRDSSYNEQFF	TGTGCCAGCAGCCGGCGGGACAGCTCCTACAATGAGCAGTTCTTC
TRBD1	-	TRBJ1-1	TRBV6-5	CASRGQGATEAFF	TGTGCCAGCAGAGGACAGGGGGCCACTGAAGCTTTCTTT
TRBD1	-	TRBJ2-5	TRBV7-2	CASSPGTGVSETQYF	TGTGCCAGCAGCCCTGGGACAGGGGTTTCGGAGACCCAGTACTTC
-	-	TRBJ2-2	TRBV3-1/TRBV3-2	CASSPFTGELFF	TGTGCCAGCAGCCCATTCACCGGGGAGCTGTTTTTT
TRBD2	-	TRBJ2-3	TRBV7-9	CASSLRRATSGATDTQYF	TGTGCCAGCAGCTTAAGAAGGGCCACTAGCGGAGCTACAGATACGCAGTATTTT
-	-	TRBJ2-3	TRBV5-8	CASSFGALSTDTQYF	TGTGCCAGCAGCTTTGGGGCGCTTAGCACAGATACGCAGTATTTT
TRBD1	-	TRBJ1-2	TRBV10-1	CASSDRTGNGYTF	TGCGCCAGCAGCGACCGGACAGGGAATGGCTACACCTTC
-	-	TRBJ2-6	TRBV9	CASNLPGSGANVLTF	TGTGCCAGCAACCTTCCGGGCTCTGGGGCCAACGTCCTGACTTTC
-	-	TRBJ2-7	TRBV7-2	CASSLRAQGGHPYEQYF	TGTGCCAGCAGCCTTAGGGCACAAGGGGGACATCCCTACGAGCAGTACTTC
TRBD1	-	TRBJ1-2	TRBV7-9	CASSPRTGVNYGYTF	TGTGCCAGCAGCCCGAGGACAGGGGTTAACTATGGCTACACCTTC
-	-	TRBJ1-1	TRBV28	CASRVTAGTEAFF	TGTGCCAGCAGAGTAACAGCGGGGACTGAAGCTTTCTTT
TRBD1	once	TRBJ1-2	TRBV19	CASSTPGQSGNYGYTF	TGTGCCAGTAGTACCCCGGGACAGTCGGGTAACTATGGCTACACCTTC
-	few	TRBJ1-6	TRBV9	CASSERGWAYNSPLHF	TGTGCCAGCAGCGAACGGGGGTGGGCCTATAATTCACCCCTCCACTTT
TRBD1	-	TRBJ1-4	TRBV28	CASSLPTGGAKLFF	TGTGCCAGCAGTTTACCCACAGGGGGGGCTAAACTGTTTTTT
TRBD1	-	TRBJ1-6	TRBV5-8	CASSARQGINSPLHF	TGTGCCAGCAGCGCTCGACAGGGAATTAATTCACCCCTCCACTTT
-	-	TRBJ1-5	TRBV11-2	CASSSRGGVNQPQHF	TGTGCCAGCAGCTCCCGGGGTGGTGTTAATCAGCCCCAGCATTTT
-	-	TRBJ2-7	TRBV7-2	CASSSPYSSYEQYF	TGTGCCAGCAGCTCTCCGTATTCCAGCTACGAGCAGTACTTC
-	few	TRBJ2-7	TRBV18	CASSSSYGQSLGYEQYF	TGTGCCAGCTCAAGCTCTTATGGACAGAGTCTTGGCTACGAGCAGTACTTC
TRBD1	-	TRBJ1-1	TRBV5-1	CASSLGAGTGYTEAFF	TGCGCCAGCAGCTTGGGGGCCGGGACAGGGTACACTGAAGCTTTCTTT
-	-	TRBJ1-5	TRBV30	CAWSLGGGGNQPQHF	TGTGCCTGGAGCCTGGGGGGAGGCGGCAATCAGCCCCAGCATTTT
TRBD1	-	TRBJ1-5	TRBV18	CASSLGQGDQPQHF	TGTGCCAGCTCACTAGGACAGGGCGATCAGCCCCAGCATTTT
TRBD1	once	TRBJ2-2	TRBV7-9	CATPGQGPPGELFF	TGTGCCACACCGGGACAGGGGCCCCCCGGGGAGCTGTTTTTT